These 11 T cell receptor beta chains were sequenced from one sample in a study of T cell responses to AZD1222 COVID-19 vaccine. Profiled with immunoSEQ multiplex PCR; TCRdb holds only in-frame clones, not every one. The sample has fewer than 250,000 clones, 85% to 95% seen once; the top ten hold over 1%. The material was peripheral blood, obtained on day 0 of AZD1222 vaccination. The receptor set was obtained from an adult in good health.

The chain has TRBV7-6 and TRBJ2-1; D is perhaps TRBD1 or TRBD2 (5 bases each). Trimming removed 1 base from V and 9 bases from J, with 10 bases in between. Germline V gene sequence: CDR1 SGHVS, CDR2 FNYEAQ. CDR3 size: 13 residues. CDR3 in amino acids: CASSLDEGPEQFF. The CDR3 region has the DNA TGTGCCAGCAGCTTAGACGAGGGGCCTGAGCAGTTCTTC.

V gene TRBV18 combines with J gene TRBJ2-2, with D possibly TRBD1 on 5 matching bases. The CDR3 covers 18 residues. V gave up 1 base and J gave up 1 base, with 16 bases separating them. Germline V gene sequence: CDR1 KGHSH, CDR2 LQKENI. The chain's CDR3 is CASSPRPPRAGNTGELFF. CDR3 coding DNA: TGTGCCAGCTCACCACGTCCCCCCAGGGCAGGGAACACCGGGGAGCTGTTTTTT.

The V and J genes are TRBV11-2 and TRBJ2-5; possible D gene TRBD2, 5 bases. V was shortened by 3 bases and J by 5 bases, with 25 bases between the two germline ends. CDR3 length: 18 amino acids. Germline values: CDR1 SGHAT, CDR2 FQNNGV. The CDR3 sequence is CASSFGLPGSRSRETQYF. CDR3 DNA: TGTGCCAGCAGCTTCGGACTCCCCGGATCTAGGTCCAGGGAGACCCAGTACTTC.

The chain joins TRBV5-6 to TRBJ1-4; D gene uncertain. Germline CDR1 SGHDT, CDR2 YYEEEE. V lost 0 bases, J lost 10 bases, and 7 bases lay in between. The CDR3 runs to 12 residues. This CDR3 is CASSLVGRKLFF. The CDR3 region has the DNA TGTGCCAGCAGCTTGGTTGGGCGAAAACTGTTTTTT. Supplemented by reference TRBV5-6 and TRBJ1-4, the full variable domain reads DAGVTQSPTHLIKTRGQQVTLRCSPKSGHDTVSWYQQALGQGPQFIFQYYEEEERQRGNFPDRFSGHQFPNYSSELNVNALLLGDSALYLCASSLVGRKLFFGSGTQLSVL.

This chain joins TRBV3-1 (or the pseudogene TRBV3-2) and TRBJ2-1; 12 nucleotides align to TRBD2. This CDR3 has 18 amino acids. Germline V gene data show CDR1 as LGHDT and CDR2 as YNNKEL (reference sequence). Trimming cost V 1 base and J 8 bases; bases outside gene matches: 12. The CDR3 coding sequence is TGTGCCAGCAGCCAAGCCCTCCAGCCGGGACTAGCGGGTTATGAGCAGTTCTTC. Encoded protein: CASSQALQPGLAGYEQFF.

This clone was observed once. The chain couples TRBV10-1 to TRBJ1-2; D is perhaps TRBD1 (5 bases). Per germline, CDR1 WNHNN and CDR2 SYGVQD (reference sequence). This CDR3 has 13 amino acids. The V gene lost 2 bases and the J gene lost 4 bases, with 8 bases spanning the gap. CDR3 loop: CASSETGSYGYTF. Written as DNA, the CDR3 is TGCGCCAGCAGTGAGACAGGTTCCTATGGCTACACCTTC.

This rearrangement joins TRBV18 to TRBJ2-6, with a possible D match to TRBD1 (6 bases). CDR3 size: 17 residues. CDR1 is KGHSH and CDR2 is LQKENI in the germline V gene. V lost 1 base and J 0 bases, leaving 10 bases between the germline ends. The CDR3 coding sequence is TGTGCCAGCTCACCACAGGACAGACTCTCTGGGGCCAACGTCCTGACTTTC. Translated: CASSPQDRLSGANVLTF.

The V gene is TRBV12-3 or TRBV12-4, the J gene TRBJ1-1, with a possible D match to TRBD1 (6 bases). V was shortened by 8 bases and J by 3 bases, with 10 bases between the two germline ends. The CDR3 runs to 12 residues. The CDR3 region has the DNA TGTGCCAGCTCCAGGGGCGACACTGAAGCTTTCTTT. Translating it yields CASSRGDTEAFF.

The CDR3 coding sequence is TGTGCCAGCAGCCCTAAAGTAGCTAACACTGAAGCTTTCTTT. As protein: CASSPKVANTEAFF. The chain carries TRBV3-1 (or the pseudogene TRBV3-2) and TRBJ1-1, with no clear D. Per the germline V gene, CDR1 is LGHDT and CDR2 is YNNKEL (reference sequence). V lost 4 bases, J lost 2 bases, and 11 bases lay in between. The CDR3 is 14 amino acids.

V gene TRBV2 combines with J gene TRBJ1-6; D not resolved. Germline V gene data show CDR1 as SNHLY and CDR2 as FYNNEI. The CDR3 covers 15 residues. The germline V and J ends were trimmed by 7 bases and 8 bases, with 18 bases remaining between them. The CDR3, as DNA: TGTGCCAGCACTCACGCCCTATCGAGGGATTCACCCCTCCACTTT. As protein: CASTHALSRDSPLHF.

CDR3 amino acids: CASSSPHRGGNTIYF. As DNA, the CDR3 is TGTGCCAGCAGCTCCCCCCACAGGGGTGGAAACACCATATATTTT. The chain is built from TRBV3-1 (or the pseudogene TRBV3-2) and TRBJ1-3, with TRBD1 identical over 7 bases. Unmatched junction bases numbered 7, after V lost 5 bases and J lost 3 bases. Germline CDR1 and CDR2: LGHDT and YNNKEL (reference sequence). The CDR3 extends over 15 amino acids.